Listed below are T cell receptor beta chains from one sample, sequenced in a study of cytomegalovirus exposure and HLA in healthy donors. Sequencing was performed with immunoSEQ multiplex PCR; in TCRdb, only in-frame clones are kept and a portion is missing. There are about 160,000 clones in the sample; approximately 76% occur only once, and approximately 1.4% lies in the top ten. Sequenced sample: PBMCs. These receptor sequences come from a man between 60 and 75 years old in good health and CMV-seronegative. The conserved cysteine and the conserved F or W are not part of the CDR3 here. Each record gives: J gene, V gene, D gene, CDR3 protein. D genes are given only for firm matches.

TRBJ1-1 | TRBV18 | . | ASSPNGNTEAF
TRBJ2-6 | TRBV28 | . | ASSLTGSSGANVLT
TRBJ2-7 | TRBV23-1 | . | ASSSEGPTYEQY
TRBJ2-3 | TRBV6-1 | TRBD2 | ASRSGGNTDTQY
TRBJ2-7 | TRBV7-7 | TRBD2 | ASSLAGTSDEQY
TRBJ2-7 | TRBV7-9 | . | ASNKGAGLGREQY
TRBJ1-2 | TRBV19 | . | ASSIPPDSYGYT
TRBJ2-5 | TRBV7-2 | TRBD2 | ASSFSTATSGGQETQY
TRBJ2-1 | TRBV9 | TRBD2 | ASSAGLAGYNEQF
TRBJ2-5 | TRBV6-5 | TRBD1 | ASSQADRGQETQY
TRBJ2-4 | TRBV5-6 | . | ASSLLGAGAKNIQY
TRBJ2-7 | TRBV29-1 | . | SVNTRGEQY
TRBJ2-7 | TRBV7-9 | TRBD2 | ASSSRTSGSPSYEQY
TRBJ1-2 | TRBV5-4 | TRBD1 | ASSLEGANGYT
TRBJ2-7 | TRBV19 | TRBD1 | ASSIRQGTYEQY
TRBJ2-7 | TRBV9 | . | ASSPTPTVYEQY
TRBJ2-7 | TRBV5-1 | TRBD1 | ASSSGQGYEQY
TRBJ1-2 | TRBV7-9 | . | ASSRGEYSYGYT
TRBJ2-1 | TRBV9 | TRBD2 | ASSVGASGSLSYNEQF
TRBJ2-7 | TRBV29-1 | TRBD1 | SVGGIPGQGLYEQY
TRBJ2-5 | TRBV7-9 | . | ASSPQGAGGETQY
TRBJ2-5 | TRBV11-2 | . | ASSLEWSATQY
TRBJ1-3 | TRBV14 | . | ASSLAGSGILY
TRBJ2-1 | TRBV9 | TRBD1 | ASSAQGAGGNEQF
TRBJ2-7 | TRBV6-1 | . | ASSEQGGIYEQY
TRBJ2-3 | TRBV6-5 | . | ASSYLIPVAGDTQY